The 29 T cell receptor beta chains below were found in one sample sequenced in a study of blood T cell repertoires in COVID-19. TCRdb's copy holds only in-frame clones and misses some; the assay was immunoSEQ multiplex PCR. The data hold about 230,000 clones, with about 85% observed a single time. Sequenced input: peripheral blood. All receptors derive from a man in his forties with acute or convalescent COVID-19.

This clone was counted a single time. The genes are TRBV9 and TRBJ2-2, with D perhaps matching TRBD1 (6 bases). V lost 3 bases to trimming and J lost 2 bases, with 11 bases between them. The CDR3 length is 15 residues. Per the germline V gene, CDR1 is SGDLS and CDR2 is YYNGEE. CDR3 nucleotide sequence: TGTGCCAGCAGCGCACAGGGATTTAACACCGGGGAGCTGTTTTTT. Residues: CASSAQGFNTGELFF.

The chain has TRBV7-9 and TRBJ1-1, with D perhaps TRBD1 (5 bases). The CDR3 covers 15 residues. Germline CDR1 is SEHNR and CDR2 is FQNEAQ (reference sequence). Trimming removed 5 bases at V and 1 base at J, with 14 bases between. CDR3 nucleotides: TGTGCCAGCAGCCTCGTCGCGGGGGGGAACACTGAAGCTTTCTTT. This gives the protein CASSLVAGGNTEAFF.

This sequence joins TRBV5-1 and TRBJ2-7; the match to TRBD1 covers 10 bases. From germline, CDR1 is SGHRS and CDR2 YFSETQ. V lost 4 bases, J lost 2 bases, and 12 bases stayed unmatched. The CDR3 sequence is 17 residues long. CDR3 in amino acids: CASSAPPGQGSAYEQYF. In DNA, the CDR3 is TGCGCCAGCAGCGCTCCACCGGGACAGGGGTCGGCCTACGAGCAGTACTTC.

The V call is TRBV2, the J call TRBJ2-3, with TRBD1 identical over 8 bases. J gave up 2 bases and V 8 bases, and 9 bases lay outside the gene matches. The CDR3 consists of 15 residues. Germline CDR1 SNHLY, CDR2 FYNNEI. The CDR3 here is CASWPTGGHTDTQYF. In DNA, the CDR3 is TGTGCCAGCTGGCCCACAGGGGGACACACAGATACGCAGTATTTT.

The table lists this clone with a count of one. This sequence joins TRBV11-2 and TRBJ2-7, with 7 bases lining up with TRBD2. V shed 6 bases, J shed 5 bases, and the junction held 16 bases outside the gene matches. The CDR3 spans 16 residues. CDR1 SGHAT and CDR2 FQNNGV come from the germline V gene. The CDR3 is CASRGMFAGEGHEQYF. The DNA for the CDR3 is TGTGCCAGCAGAGGCATGTTTGCGGGGGAAGGGCACGAGCAGTACTTC.

Written as DNA, the CDR3 is TGTGCCAGCAGCTTGCTGGGCGAGGGTGGCTACACCTTC. Residues: CASSLLGEGGYTF. J is TRBJ1-2 and V is TRBV5-5; no clear D. V lost 1 base, J lost 7 bases, and 11 bases lay in between. The CDR3 extends over 13 amino acids. The germline gives CDR1 SGHKS, CDR2 YYEKEE (reference sequence).

The CDR3 region is CASKSGTVTYEQYF. CDR3 coding DNA: TGCGCCAGCAAATCTGGGACAGTAACCTACGAGCAGTACTTC. This sequence joins TRBV5-1 and TRBJ2-7, with TRBD1 matching 7 bases. Per germline, CDR1 SGHRS and CDR2 YFSETQ. The CDR3 contains 14 residues. The ends lost 6 bases at V and 2 bases at J; junction bases unmatched: 8.

The chain combines TRBV28 with TRBJ2-3; 9 nucleotides align to TRBD2. After removal of 1 base from V and 4 bases from J, the junction contained 9 bases not matched to a gene. CDR1 and CDR2 (germline): MDHEN, SYDVKM. This CDR3 contains 17 residues. The DNA for the CDR3 is TGTGCCAGCAGTTTATTTCAAGTGCGGGGGGGCTCAGATACGCAGTATTTT. It yields the protein CASSLFQVRGGSDTQYF.

The V call is TRBV19, the J call TRBJ1-5; a weak D match, TRBD1 (5 bases). With 4 bases removed from V and 3 bases from J, the gap between germline ends came to 10 bases. The germline gives CDR1 LNHDA, CDR2 SQIVND (reference sequence). This CDR3 is built from 14 residues. The CDR3 DNA follows: TGTGCCAGTAGTAGGGCGACAGCCAATCAGCCCCAGCATTTT. Translated: CASSRATANQPQHF.

This clone was observed a few times. The chain recombines TRBV30 with TRBJ1-2, with no clear D. The V end was cut by 1 base, the J end by 4 bases, with 7 bases between. This CDR3 is 12 amino acids long. Germline assignment: CDR1 GTSNPN and CDR2 SVGIG (reference sequence). The CDR3 protein is CAWSGAIYGYTF. CDR3 coding DNA: TGTGCCTGGAGTGGCGCTATCTATGGCTACACCTTC.

J is TRBJ1-3 and V is TRBV5-1; D uncertain. The germline CDR1 and CDR2 sequences are SGHRS and YFSETQ. The V end lost 0 bases, the J end lost 0 bases, and 13 bases lay between the germline ends. The CDR3 extends over 17 amino acids. For the CDR3, the DNA is TGCGCCAGCAGCTTGGCTCAACCAGGCTTCTCTGGAAACACCATATATTTT. Translation gives CASSLAQPGFSGNTIYF. Using reference TRBV5-1 and TRBJ1-3 for the parts outside the CDR3, the full variable domain is KAGVTQTPRYLIKTRGQQVTLSCSPISGHRSVSWYQQTPGQGLQFLFEYFSETQRNKGNFPGRFSGRQFSNSRSEMNVSTLELGDSALYLCASSLAQPGFSGNTIYFGEGSWLTVV.

This clone was found once. The gene calls are TRBV5-6 and TRBJ1-6; D may be TRBD1 (5 bases). The CDR3 is made up of 16 amino acids. The germline CDR1 and CDR2 sequences are SGHDT and YYEEEE. The V end was cut by 3 bases, the J end by 7 bases, with 17 bases between. This CDR3 is CASSSHGGLGNSPLHF. The CDR3, as DNA: TGTGCCAGCAGCTCCCATGGGGGGTTGGGGAATTCACCCCTCCACTTT.

This clone was detected a few times. The rearrangement uses TRBV20-1 and TRBJ1-2; 7 bases line up with TRBD1. The germline gives CDR1 DFQATT, CDR2 SNEGSKA (reference sequence). Germline trimming cut 8 bases from V and 4 bases from J; bases unmatched to any gene: 4. The CDR3 sequence is 11 residues long. CDR3 sequence: CSTGTAYGYTF. CDR3 bases: TGCAGTACGGGGACAGCCTATGGCTACACCTTC.

The chain employs TRBV30 and TRBJ1-3; D ambiguous. Germline lookup yields CDR1 GTSNPN and CDR2 SVGIG (reference sequence). The CDR3 has 12 amino acids. Trimming left V 5 bases short and J 4 bases short, with 9 bases between. DNA for the CDR3: TGTGCCTGGGCTCTAAGAGGAAACACCATATATTTT. Its protein product is CAWALRGNTIYF.

This chain links TRBV5-1 with TRBJ1-1; D gene ambiguous. The length of the CDR3 is 18 residues. V lost 4 bases and J lost 4, with 26 bases in between. Germline V CDR1 and CDR2: SGHRS, YFSETQ. CDR3: CASSHASRAGEGSTEAFF. DNA of the CDR3: TGCGCCAGCAGCCATGCCTCGAGGGCCGGGGAAGGGAGCACTGAAGCTTTCTTT.

The V call is TRBV24-1, the J call TRBJ2-2, with 8 positions matching TRBD1. CDR3 length equals 14 residues. In germline, CDR1 is KGHDR, CDR2 SFDVKD. V lost 6 bases, J lost 5 bases, and 4 bases stayed unmatched. The CDR3 DNA reads TGTGCCACCAGTCCCCAGGGGGCTACCGGGGAGCTGTTTTTT. It yields the protein CATSPQGATGELFF.

There are a few counts of this clone. The V gene is TRBV11-2, the J gene TRBJ2-2; 9 nucleotides line up with TRBD1. The trim removed 3 bases at V and 6 bases at J, leaving 5 bases unmatched. The CDR3 extends over 15 amino acids. Germline assignment: CDR1 SGHAT and CDR2 FQNNGV. This CDR3 reads CASSFHRGRPGELFF. In DNA form, the CDR3 reads TGTGCCAGCAGCTTTCACAGGGGGCGGCCCGGGGAGCTGTTTTTT.

V gene TRBV28 combines with J gene TRBJ1-2; the match to TRBD1 covers 7 bases. Germline V gives CDR1 MDHEN, CDR2 SYDVKM. The CDR3 sequence is 12 residues long. The V segment lost 7 bases and the J segment 7 bases; nucleotides outside the gene matches: 6. The CDR3 spells CASTGQTRGYTF. The CDR3 nucleotides are TGTGCCAGCACGGGACAGACCCGTGGCTACACCTTC.

The chain uses TRBV5-5 and TRBJ2-5; D not certain. V lost 0 bases, J lost 3 bases, and 6 bases lay in between. Germline V lookup: CDR1 SGHKS, CDR2 YYEKEE (reference sequence). This CDR3 spans 13 amino acids. CDR3 sequence: CASSLEREETQYF. Here the CDR3 DNA reads TGTGCCAGCAGCTTGGAAAGAGAAGAGACCCAGTACTTC.

This clone was detected a few times. This chain connects TRBV19 to TRBJ1-2; 7 bases agree with TRBD1. CDR3 length equals 15 residues. Germline loops: CDR1 LNHDA, CDR2 SQIVND (reference sequence). Trimming at V came to 4 bases and at J to 2 bases, leaving 7 bases not matched to a gene. The CDR3: CASSTQPTGNYGYTF. CDR3 nucleotides: TGTGCCAGTAGTACCCAACCGACAGGGAACTATGGCTACACCTTC. The full variable domain, in which reference TRBV19 and TRBJ1-2 provide the parts outside the CDR3, is DGGITQSPKYLFRKEGQNVTLSCEQNLNHDAMYWYRQDPGQGLRLIYYSQIVNDFQKGDIAEGYSVSREKKESFPLTVTSAQKNPTAFYLCASSTQPTGNYGYTFGSGTRLTVV.

The CDR3 region is CASSQNRGKGQETQYF. CDR3 coding DNA: TGTGCCAGCAGCCAGAACAGGGGGAAAGGCCAAGAGACCCAGTACTTC. The gene calls are TRBV25-1 and TRBJ2-5, with 8 bases aligning to TRBD1. From germline, CDR1 is MGHDK and CDR2 SYGVNS. CDR3 length equals 16 residues. After removal of 6 bases from V and 1 base from J, the junction contained 10 bases not matched to a gene.

The chain links TRBV5-1 to TRBJ1-6; D unresolved. Germline CDR1 reads SGHRS; CDR2 reads YFSETQ. The CDR3 consists of 16 residues. Trimming shortened V by 0 bases and J by 8 bases, and 15 bases separated the two germline ends. The CDR3 sequence: CASSLARTAGDSPLHF. The CDR3 DNA sequence: TGCGCCAGCAGCTTGGCCAGGACCGCCGGGGATTCACCCCTCCACTTT. The full variable domain, with the rest looked up from reference TRBV5-1 and TRBJ1-6, is KAGVTQTPRYLIKTRGQQVTLSCSPISGHRSVSWYQQTPGQGLQFLFEYFSETQRNKGNFPGRFSGRQFSNSRSEMNVSTLELGDSALYLCASSLARTAGDSPLHFGNGTRLTVT.

The J gene is TRBJ1-1, the V gene TRBV28; TRBD1 aligns across 8 bases. Germline V gene lookup returns CDR1 MDHEN and CDR2 SYDVKM. V lost 5 bases and J lost 1; bases outside the gene matches: 3. The CDR3 has 14 residues. CDR3: CASSQGARNTEAFF. CDR3 coding DNA: TGTGCCAGCAGTCAGGGGGCGAGGAACACTGAAGCTTTCTTT. The full variable domain, rest sourced from reference TRBV28 and TRBJ1-1, is DVKVTQSSRYLVKRTGEKVFLECVQDMDHENMFWYRQDPGLGLRLIYFSYDVKMKEKGDIPEGYSVSREKKERFSLILESASTNQTSMYLCASSQGARNTEAFFGQGTRLTVV.

The chain employs TRBV25-1 and TRBJ2-6; D not certain. The CDR3 loop spans 15 amino acids. V was cut by 2 bases and J by 0 bases, with 5 bases left in between. Germline CDR1 reads MGHDK; CDR2 reads SYGVNS. The CDR3 region has the DNA TGTGCCAGCAGTGAAGCAGGCTCTGGGGCCAACGTCCTGACTTTC. It specifies CASSEAGSGANVLTF.

V gene TRBV30 combines with J gene TRBJ1-6; D may be TRBD1 (6 bases). Trimming cost V 1 base and J 9 bases, with 10 bases left between them. Per germline, CDR1 GTSNPN and CDR2 SVGIG (reference sequence). CDR3 length: 13 residues. CDR3 region: CAWSGGLRSPLHF. DNA of the CDR3: TGTGCCTGGAGTGGGGGGCTCCGTTCACCCCTCCACTTT.

With respect to this clone: The DNA is left out, because the CDR3 cannot be placed on it with certainty; the CDR3 is given as TCRdb lists it. V is TRBV21-1 and J is TRBJ1-3; TRBD1, the table's D call, lacks a check against the DNA. TRBV21-1 is given as a pseudogene. The CDR3 numbers 21 amino acids, ends counted. The CDR3 loop is CASTPWAGGAHQSYSGNTIYF.

The V gene is TRBV19, the J gene TRBJ2-6; D not certain. The CDR3 is 15 amino acids. From germline, CDR1 is LNHDA and CDR2 SQIVND (reference sequence). Between the trimmed V and J ends, which lost 5 bases and 2 bases, there was a span of 10 bases. The DNA for the CDR3 is TGTGCCAGTAGTTCACGATCGGCTGGGGCCAACGTCCTGACTTTC. Its protein product is CASSSRSAGANVLTF.

V gene TRBV5-1 combines with J gene TRBJ2-7; 10 positions agree with TRBD1. The CDR3 runs 15 residues. V was pared by 0 bases and J by 2 bases, with 2 bases of the junction left unmatched. Germline CDR1 and CDR2: SGHRS and YFSETQ. CDR3 nucleotides: TGCGCCAGCAGCTTGGGACAGGGGGCCACCTACGAGCAGTACTTC. Its protein is CASSLGQGATYEQYF.

This clone is a singleton in its sample. The chain couples TRBV7-2 to TRBJ1-2, with D possibly TRBD1 on 5 matching bases. This CDR3 region has 15 residues. Looked up from germline, CDR1 is SGHTA and CDR2 is FQGNSA. Trimming stripped 5 bases from V and 0 bases from J, with 13 bases between. The CDR3 DNA reads as TGTGCCAGCAGCCTCGGTGGAGGGGCTAACTATGGCTACACCTTC. As protein: CASSLGGGANYGYTF. Based on the CDR3 plus reference TRBV7-2 and TRBJ1-2, the full variable domain is GAGVSQSPSNKVTEKGKDVELRCDPISGHTALYWYRQSLGQGLEFLIYFQGNSAPDKSGLPSDRFSAERTGGSVSTLTIQRTQQEDSAVYLCASSLGGGANYGYTFGSGTRLTVV.